Sequencing of this T cell receptor (beta chain) was carried out in a study of cytomegalovirus exposure and HLA in healthy donors. CDR1 LNHNV and CDR2 YYDKDF come from the germline V gene (reference sequence). The length of the CDR3 is 16 residues. The V and J ends lost 0 bases and 7 bases respectively, with 15 bases between them. 60 Vbeta and 13 Jbeta primers were used in PCR. The table came from immunoSEQ multiplex PCR; TCRdb's copy has only in-frame clones and leaves some out. The table includes 93,000 or so clones, around 77% detected once. The chain joins TRBV15 to TRBJ1-4; tentative D call: TRBD1 (6 bases). What was sequenced was PBMCs. The TCR was taken from a man aged 50 or older in good health and CMV-seropositive. CDR3 in DNA: TGTGCCACCAGCAGAGATCGGGGGGGGCGAGGTGAAAAACTGTTTTTT. Protein: CATSRDRGGRGEKLFF.